Described below is a single TCR beta chain sequence and its context. What this receptor recognizes is not known. No base-level quality is on record; no much larger clone is a single base apart. This entry comes from a study of type 1 regulatory T cells (dated by TCRdb to the early 2020s). The study in broad terms: An in vitro protocol by which a Tr1-enriched, alloantigen-specific CD4 T cell product named T-allo10 was generated was characterized in the study. Patients with hematological malignancies who were receiving allogeneic hematopoietic stem cell transplantation were the group in which T-allo10 was being clinically evaluated.

CDR1 SQVTM and CDR2 ANQGSEA are derived from the germline V gene. After removal of 5 bases from V and 5 bases from J, the junction retains 12 bases not matched to a gene. The CDR3 contains 15 residues, cysteine and phenylalanine counted. Just the 45-base CDR3 DNA is kept, in frame starting at base 1. Donor-derived T-allo10 cells were described as specific for host alloantigens, anergic, and capable of alloantigen-specific suppression. These reads were obtained on an Illumina MiSeq. TCRdb itself trimmed the public reads at Q25 with fastp, ran MiXCR and retained productive beta chains. Entries are consolidated by CDR3 protein sequence, retaining the most common genes and DNA. Present in this sample are fewer than 70,000 distinct CDR3 sequences, about 69% of which were seen just once. In total, the top ten clones hold 6% to 9% of the sample.

The sequence derives from a human donor in good health. The sequencing sample was made of cultured T cells, either the whole culture or a sorted T cell fraction (not recorded which). Taken with the paper, the label for cell subset or site translates to: Tr1-enriched cell product generated in vitro against host alloantigens. Recombination connected TRBV29-1 to TRBJ2-3, and 8 bases in between align with TRBD2. The nucleotide sequence is given as TGCAGCGTTATTAAGCGGGAGATTTTCATAGATACGCAGTATTTT. Its protein reads: CSVIKREIFIDTQYF.